A few counts support the clone carrying this TCR beta chain. The sample belongs to a study of control samples from healthy donors and cancer patients. Germline V gene data show CDR1 as MNHEY and CDR2 as SMNVEV (reference sequence). V shed 6 bases and J shed 4 bases, with 15 bases lying between them. The CDR3 consists of 14 residues. TCRdb keeps only in-frame clones here, not all; method: immunoSEQ multiplex PCR. Of some 98,000 clones in the sample, 84% are singletons; the top ten hold under 50%. This clonotype was sampled from a man between 65 and 85 years old with lung cancer. This chain joins TRBV27 and TRBJ1-1; TRBD1 might be the D (6 bases). The specimen was PBMCs. The DNA of the CDR3 is TGTGCCAGCAGAGGTTCAGGGGCTCGCACTGAAGCTTTCTTT. As protein: CASRGSGARTEAFF.